This T cell receptor beta chain was profiled in a study of CD8+CD57+ T cells in acquired aplastic anemia. Study details: Sorted CD4+ and CD8+ cells yielded roughly 3.5 ug of DNA on average. Among healthy donors, CD4+ cells averaged approximately 10 million reads. Study-level findings and limits: Patients and controls shared over 25 CD8+ CDR3 sequences, highly expressed in patients. CD8+ Simpson's diversity showed no significant patient-control difference.

CDR3 length: 12 residues. V gave up 4 bases and J gave up 10 bases; unmatched junction bases: 6. CDR1 and CDR2 (germline): MNHNS, SASEGT. This clonotype was detected once. What it binds is unknown. Genomic DNA, serving as template, underwent TCR beta VDJ and CDR3 profiling. A single record per CDR3 protein comes from TCRdb applying MiXCR to the reads. Counted here are about 220,000 distinct CDR3 sequences, around 32% occurring once; the ten biggest clones make up roughly 1.1%. The genes are TRBV6-1 and TRBJ1-1; the match to TRBD1 covers 7 bases. This clonotype was sampled from a human donor in good health, serving as a control. Source material: sorted CD4+, CD8+, or CD8+CD57+ T cells (not recorded which) from PBMCs. CDR3 sequence reads: CASSGRTGSAFF. The CDR3, as DNA: TGTGCCAGCAGTGGCCGGACAGGATCAGCTTTCTTT.